This TCR beta chain was obtained from a study of post-analysis software for immune sequencing data. Study summary: Progressive-relapsing, secondary progressive and relapsing-remitting multiple sclerosis were among the disease courses included.

Notes on the study in general: TRBV5-6, TRBV5-1 and TRBV20-1 belonged to a set of about five TRBV segments that were more frequent in patients than controls.

The TCR beta cDNA libraries carried unique molecular identifiers. TCRdb reprocessed the PCR reads with MiXCR, giving one entry per CDR3 protein. The sample carries 350,000 to 500,000 distinct CDR3 sequences, 39% recorded once. There are a few counts of this clonotype. The antigen remains undetermined. The ends lost 5 bases at V and 7 bases at J; junction bases unmatched: 14. Germline lookup yields CDR1 PRHDT and CDR2 FYEKMQ (reference sequence). This CDR3 is built from 18 residues. Sequencing was carried out using blood. The clonotype was recovered from a girl aged 2 to 9 with multiple sclerosis. V gene TRBV13 combines with J gene TRBJ2-1; TRBD2 matches at 13 bases. CDR3 sequence reads: CASSPRTSGSPDENEQFF. CDR3 coding DNA: TGTGCCAGCAGCCCGCGGACTAGCGGGAGCCCCGATGAGAATGAGCAGTTCTTC.